One sample yielded the 20 T cell receptor beta chains listed below, sequenced in a study of blood T cells in healthy people across ages (dated by TCRdb to 2014 to 2015). The receptor library was made with 5' RACE. TCRdb records Illumina HiSeq 2500 as the sequencer. A second roughly 6 to 12 cycle PCR used a sample-barcoded 5' primer and a J-beta primer mix. TCRdb reran the public reads through fastp at Q25 and MiXCR, keeping productive beta chains. Duplicate CDR3 protein sequences are folded into a single record with the most common DNA and genes. In all, the sample holds roughly 900,000 distinct CDR3 sequences, and around 30% of those were seen once. The ten largest clonotypes hold approximately 15% of the sample. Sequencing input: blood. The source is a woman at least 80 years old in good health.

This clonotype was seen more than once but under ten times. This chain joins TRBV30 and TRBJ2-4; 9 positions agree with TRBD2. The J call may not be correct, given that the DNA end is closer to TRBJ2-7. This CDR3 is built from 14 residues. The germline CDR1 and CDR2 sequences are GTSNPN and SVGIG (reference sequence). The CDR3 DNA is TGTGCCTGGAGTGTAACTAGCGGGTCTTCCGAGCAGTACTTC. The encoded protein is CAWSVTSGSSEQYF.

In the case of this clonotype: A clone one base away is much larger, so this may be a read error. The chain couples TRBV3-1 to TRBJ2-5, with a tentative D call TRBD1 (5 bases). The V end was cut by 1 base, the J end by 11 bases, with 14 bases between. CDR3 size: 13 residues. Germline V gives CDR1 LGHDT, CDR2 YNNKEL (reference sequence). The CDR3 loop reads CASSQAGSGEQYF. The CDR3 DNA sequence: TGTGCCAGCAGCCAAGCAGGGTCTGGTGAGCAGTACTTC.

A few counts support this clonotype. This chain connects TRBV21-1 to TRBJ2-3; no DNA check was done on the table's D call, TRBD1. TRBV21-1 is classified as a pseudogene. This CDR3 has 13 residues. CDR3 sequence: CAAGPGMGDTQYF. CDR3 DNA sequence: TGTGCCGCGGGCCCGGGTATGGGGGATACGCAGTATTTT.

This clonotype was found once. This chain connects TRBV6-2 or TRBV6-3 to TRBJ1-5; the D gene is possibly TRBD1 (5 bases). Per the germline V gene, CDR1 is MNHEY and CDR2 is SVGEGT. The CDR3 loop spans 15 amino acids. With 0 bases removed from V and 3 bases from J, the gap between germline ends came to 9 bases. The CDR3 region is CASSYSIRVNQPQHF. The CDR3 DNA is TGTGCCAGCAGTTACTCGATCAGGGTCAATCAGCCCCAGCATTTT.

This chain links TRBV27 with TRBJ1-2, with TRBD1 matching over 7 bases. V trimming: 2 bases; J trimming: 4 bases; junction bases outside the gene matches: 7. The germline V gene encodes CDR1 MNHEY and CDR2 SMNVEV (reference sequence). This CDR3 spans 15 amino acids. CDR3 bases: TGTGCCAGCAGTTTAGGGGAAGGGGGCCTCTATGGCTACACCTTC. Translated, it gives CASSLGEGGLYGYTF.

This clonotype has a handful of counts. V usage is TRBV10-3 and J usage is TRBJ1-2; D uncertain. Looked up from germline, CDR1 is ENHRY and CDR2 is SYGVKD. V was cut by 3 bases and J by 4 bases, with 9 bases left in between. CDR3 length: 13 amino acids. For the CDR3, the DNA is TGTGCCATCAGTGAAGACACATTCTATGGCTACACCTTC. This sequence encodes CAISEDTFYGYTF.

The chain combines TRBV6-2 or TRBV6-3 with TRBJ1-5; D is undetermined. The CDR3 has 16 amino acids. The germline V and J ends were trimmed by 7 bases and 0 bases, with 16 bases remaining between them. Germline loops: CDR1 MNHEY, CDR2 SVGEGT. The CDR3 nucleotides are TGTGCCAGCAAACGAAGTAGCGCCCATAGCAATCAGCCCCAGCATTTT. This sequence encodes CASKRSSAHSNQPQHF.

In regard to this clonotype: Germline is not matched at one junction end, which may reflect a read error. The chain uses TRBV12-3 or TRBV12-4 and TRBJ2-3, with D perhaps TRBD2 (5 bases). The CDR3 spans 15 residues. The CDR3 loop reads CASSFRAASTDAQYF. The CDR3 DNA follows: TGTGCCAGCAGTTTTCGAGCAGCTAGCACAGATGCGCAGTATTTT.

This chain links TRBV5-5 with TRBJ2-2, with 7 bases identical to TRBD2. V trimming: 7 bases; J trimming: 5 bases; junction bases outside the gene matches: 11. The CDR3 is 15 amino acids. The germline V gene has CDR1 SGHKS and CDR2 YYEKEE (reference sequence). CDR3 loop: CASGLPGRLTGELFF. CDR3 nucleotides: TGTGCCAGCGGCCTACCCGGGAGGTTGACCGGGGAGCTGTTTTTT.

This clonotype was seen a handful of times. The chain has TRBV6-6 and TRBJ1-1; 7 positions agree with TRBD1. CDR1 and CDR2 from the germline V gene are MNHNY and SVGAGI (reference sequence). J gave up 11 bases and V 5 bases, and 8 bases lay outside the gene matches. This CDR3 has 12 amino acids. This CDR3 is CASSNTGVGAFF. As DNA, the CDR3 is TGTGCCAGCAGTAACACAGGGGTCGGGGCTTTCTTT.

The chain is built from TRBV6-2 or TRBV6-3 and TRBJ2-1, with D tentatively TRBD2 (5 bases). Trimming left V 8 bases short and J 0 bases short, with 14 bases between. This CDR3 spans 15 amino acids. The V gene's germline CDR1 is MNHEY and CDR2 SVGEGT. CDR3 loop: CASGLSGGSYNEQFF. CDR3 coding DNA: TGTGCCAGCGGCTTAAGCGGTGGCTCCTACAATGAGCAGTTCTTC.

This clonotype appeared once. One end of the junction fails to match germline, which may point to a read error. This rearrangement joins TRBV12-3 or TRBV12-4 to TRBJ1-1; no reliable D call. The CDR3 runs 12 residues. The CDR3 protein is CAGSLWVAEAFF. CDR3 DNA: TGTGCCGGCAGTTTGTGGGTCGCTGAAGCTTTCTTT.

About this clonotype itself: Mismatch with germline at one junction end may stem from a read error. This sequence joins TRBV12-3 or TRBV12-4 and TRBJ1-1; TRBD1 might be the D (5 bases). The length of the CDR3 is 12 residues. CDR3 in amino acids: CASSLVPREVFF. The CDR3, as DNA: TGTGCCAGCAGTTTAGTCCCCAGGGAAGTTTTCTTT.

Remarks on this clonotype: A single base separates this from a much larger clone, so it may be a read error. The chain uses TRBV7-9 and TRBJ2-3; D is uncertain. V was cut by 8 bases and J by 4 bases, with 19 bases left in between. Germline V CDR1 and CDR2: SEHNR, FQNEAQ (reference sequence). CDR3 length equals 15 residues. The CDR3 protein is CASGPHNPRADTQYF. In nucleotides, the CDR3 is TGTGCCAGCGGCCCCCATAACCCTCGGGCAGATACGCAGTATTTT.

This clonotype occurred many times. The chain couples TRBV11-2 to TRBJ2-5; D possibly uses TRBD1 or TRBD2 (5 bases each). Germline V gene lookup returns CDR1 SGHAT and CDR2 FQNNGV. The CDR3 covers 14 residues. The V end lost 5 bases, the J end lost 7 bases, and 17 bases lay between the germline ends. The CDR3 nucleotides are TGTGCCAGCAGCGGGGACGCCAGAGGCGTGACCCAGTACTTC. This gives the protein CASSGDARGVTQYF. The whole variable domain, filled in from reference TRBV11-2 and TRBJ2-5, reads EAGVAQSPRYKIIEKRQSVAFWCNPISGHATLYWYQQILGQGPKLLIQFQNNGVVDDSQLPKDRFSAERLKGVDSTLKIQPAKLEDSAVYLCASSGDARGVTQYFGPGTRLLVL.

The chain joins TRBV19 to TRBJ2-5; 12 nucleotides match TRBD1. This CDR3 has 16 amino acids. CDR1 LNHDA and CDR2 SQIVND come from the germline V gene (reference sequence). After removal of 4 bases from V and 1 base from J, the junction contained 4 bases not matched to a gene. As DNA, the CDR3 is TGTGCCAGTAGTAAGGGGACAGGGGGCGGCCAAGAGACCCAGTACTTC. It specifies CASSKGTGGGQETQYF.

The V and J genes are TRBV29-1 and TRBJ1-2; weak D call: TRBD1 (5 bases). V lost 7 bases, J lost 1 base, and 13 bases lay in between. This CDR3 has 13 residues. Per the germline V gene, CDR1 is SQVTM and CDR2 is ANQGSEA. The DNA for the CDR3 is TGCAGCGACGGTTCGGGGGATAACTATGGCTACACCTTC. It specifies CSDGSGDNYGYTF.

This clonotype was found many times. The chain has TRBV27 and TRBJ2-7; maybe TRBD2 (6 bases). Germline V gives CDR1 MNHEY, CDR2 SMNVEV (reference sequence). This CDR3 contains 15 residues. The germline V and J ends were trimmed by 5 bases and 3 bases, with 17 bases remaining between them. DNA of the CDR3: TGTGCCAGCAGTACCCCGGGACTTTCAAACTACGAGCAGTACTTC. Its protein product is CASSTPGLSNYEQYF.

In its sample, this clonotype was seen a few times. This chain joins TRBV12-3 or TRBV12-4 and TRBJ2-3; D possibly corresponds to TRBD2 (6 bases). V lost 6 bases to trimming and J lost 2 bases, with 18 bases between them. The CDR3 sequence is 16 residues long. The CDR3 region is CASRFGGMILTDTQYF. The DNA for the CDR3 is TGTGCCAGCAGATTCGGCGGGATGATACTCACAGATACGCAGTATTTT.

This clonotype appeared many times. This chain links TRBV7-2 with TRBJ1-2; possibly TRBD1 for D (6 bases). The V gene's germline CDR1 is SGHTA and CDR2 FQGNSA. Between the trimmed V and J ends, which lost 0 bases and 7 bases, there was a span of 15 bases. The CDR3 is 15 amino acids. The CDR3 bases are TGTGCCAGCAGCTTAGCGCACAGGGAGAAAACTGGCTACACCTTC. This codes for CASSLAHREKTGYTF.